The sequence of this T cell receptor beta chain was determined in a study of early T cells in non-severe SARS-CoV-2 infection. Study-wide context: Bulk RNA from unsorted whole blood was sequenced; chains were unpaired.

General study results and limits: There was a bias toward anti-spike CD8 responses in VDJdb matching, which missed private and CD4 specificities.

This clonotype occurred many times. The antigen is not known. TCRdb reanalysed the 5' RACE reads using MiXCR and keeps one entry per CDR3 protein. The profile covers tens of thousands of distinct CDR3 sequences, with around 15% appearing a single time and 6.1% taken by the ten largest. In germline, CDR1 is SQVTM, CDR2 ANQGSEA. V lost 7 bases and J lost 0; bases outside the gene matches: 0. The CDR3 extends over 13 amino acids. The sample comprised whole blood. The chain has TRBV29-1 and TRBJ1-1; 12 nucleotides align to TRBD1. The sequence came from an adult who was a healthcare worker with PCR-confirmed SARS-CoV-2 infection or an uninfected control (not recorded which). CDR3 amino acids: CSGDRGLNTEAFF. The DNA of the CDR3 is TGCAGCGGGGACAGGGGGCTGAACACTGAAGCTTTCTTT. The full variable domain, its missing parts supplied by reference TRBV29-1 and TRBJ1-1, is SAVISQKPSRDICQRGTSLTIQCQVDSQVTMMFWYRQQPGQSLTLIATANQGSEATYESGFVIDKFPISRPNLTFSTLTVSNMSPEDSSIYLCSGDRGLNTEAFFGQGTRLTVV.